One sample yielded the 2 T cell receptor beta chains listed below, sequenced in a study of CD8 T cells in Susac syndrome (dated by TCRdb to 2018 to 2020). The library was made by the immunoSEQ multiplex PCR assay. RNA was extracted using the RNeasy kit, and roughly 0.5 to 1 microgram was reverse transcribed with random hexamers. TCRdb itself trimmed the public reads at Q25 with fastp, ran MiXCR and retained productive beta chains. Under each unique CDR3 protein, matching rows form one entry showing the most common genes and DNA. The sample yields 350,000 to 550,000 distinct CDR3 sequences; about 85% were counted once. The ten largest clones represent about 0.1% of the sample. The sample comprised CD8+ T cells from PBMCs. The source is a human donor with multiple sclerosis.

This chain uses TRBV2 with TRBJ2-6; no clear D. This CDR3 has 16 amino acids. The V end was cut by 8 bases, the J end by 1 base, with 15 bases between. In germline, CDR1 is SNHLY, CDR2 FYNNEI. The CDR3 DNA reads as TGTGCCAGCCGCCCCGTCGCCCGTTCTGGGGCCAACGTCCTGACTTTC. Translated, it gives CASRPVARSGANVLTF.

This clonotype was seen only a few times. J is TRBJ1-1 and V is TRBV7-2, with D uncertain. The CDR3 contains 13 residues. V lost 5 bases and J 3 bases, leaving 10 bases between the germline ends. Germline V gene lookup returns CDR1 SGHTA and CDR2 FQGNSA. In DNA form, the CDR3 reads TGTGCCAGCAGCCCCCTGTCGTACACTGAAGCTTTCTTT. Translation: CASSPLSYTEAFF.